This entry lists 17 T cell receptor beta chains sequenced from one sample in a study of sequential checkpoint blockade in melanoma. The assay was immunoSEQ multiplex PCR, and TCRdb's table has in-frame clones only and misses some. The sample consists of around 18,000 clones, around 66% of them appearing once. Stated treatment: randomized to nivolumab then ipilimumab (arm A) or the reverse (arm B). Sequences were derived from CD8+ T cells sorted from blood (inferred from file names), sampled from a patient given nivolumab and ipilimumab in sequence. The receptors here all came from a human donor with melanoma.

The chain's CDR3 is CASLSGTVFPFTEAFF. CDR3 nucleotide sequence: TGTGCCAGCCTTTCAGGGACAGTTTTCCCTTTCACTGAAGCTTTCTTT. The chain is built from TRBV27 and TRBJ1-1; 7 positions agree with TRBD1. The V and J ends lost 8 bases and 4 bases, in that order; junction bases with no gene match: 16. CDR3 length: 16 residues. The germline V gene has CDR1 MNHEY and CDR2 SMNVEV (reference sequence).

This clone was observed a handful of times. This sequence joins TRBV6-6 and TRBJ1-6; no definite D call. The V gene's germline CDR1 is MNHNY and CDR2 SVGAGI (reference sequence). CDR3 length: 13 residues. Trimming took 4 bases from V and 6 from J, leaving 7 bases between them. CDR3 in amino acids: CASSLTANSPLHF. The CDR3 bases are TGTGCCAGCAGTTTAACAGCTAATTCACCCCTCCACTTT.

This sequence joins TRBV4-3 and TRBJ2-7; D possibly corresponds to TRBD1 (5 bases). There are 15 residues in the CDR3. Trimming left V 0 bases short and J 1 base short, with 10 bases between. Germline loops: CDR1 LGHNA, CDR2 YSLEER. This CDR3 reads CASSQDYPGSYEQYF. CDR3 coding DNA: TGCGCCAGCAGCCAAGATTACCCAGGGTCCTACGAGCAGTACTTC.

CDR3 amino acids: CASNLAGTYEQYF. CDR3 bases: TGTGCCAGCAATCTAGCGGGTACCTACGAGCAGTACTTC. V is TRBV6-6 and J is TRBJ2-7, with TRBD2 matching 8 bases. Germline V lookup: CDR1 MNHNY, CDR2 SVGAGI (reference sequence). The J segment lost 2 bases and the V segment lost 7 bases, leaving 4 bases of the junction unmatched. CDR3 size: 13 residues.

The CDR3 sequence: CASSPTVTGELFF. The CDR3 DNA reads as TGTGCCAGCAGCCCGACAGTTACAGGGGAGCTGTTTTTT. The chain joins TRBV5-6 to TRBJ2-2, with a tentative D call TRBD1 (5 bases). This CDR3 contains 13 residues. V gave up 4 bases and J gave up 8 bases, with 12 bases separating them. Germline CDR1 reads SGHDT; CDR2 reads YYEEEE. Drawing the rest from reference TRBV5-6 and TRBJ2-2, the complete variable domain is DAGVTQSPTHLIKTRGQQVTLRCSPKSGHDTVSWYQQALGQGPQFIFQYYEEEERQRGNFPDRFSGHQFPNYSSELNVNALLLGDSALYLCASSPTVTGELFFGEGSRLTVL.

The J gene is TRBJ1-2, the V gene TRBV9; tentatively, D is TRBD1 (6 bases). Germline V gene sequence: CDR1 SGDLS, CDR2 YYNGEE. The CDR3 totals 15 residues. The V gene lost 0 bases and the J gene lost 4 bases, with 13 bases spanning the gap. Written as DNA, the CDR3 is TGTGCCAGCAGCGTAGAGGGGGGGCAAGGCTATGGCTACACCTTC. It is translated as CASSVEGGQGYGYTF.

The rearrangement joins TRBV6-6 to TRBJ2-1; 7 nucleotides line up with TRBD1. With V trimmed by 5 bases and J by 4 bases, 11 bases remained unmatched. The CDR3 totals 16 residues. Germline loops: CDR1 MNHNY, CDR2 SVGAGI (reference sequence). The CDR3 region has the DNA TGTGCCAGCAGTCCGCCGGGGACAGTACCTTACAATGAGCAGTTCTTC. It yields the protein CASSPPGTVPYNEQFF.

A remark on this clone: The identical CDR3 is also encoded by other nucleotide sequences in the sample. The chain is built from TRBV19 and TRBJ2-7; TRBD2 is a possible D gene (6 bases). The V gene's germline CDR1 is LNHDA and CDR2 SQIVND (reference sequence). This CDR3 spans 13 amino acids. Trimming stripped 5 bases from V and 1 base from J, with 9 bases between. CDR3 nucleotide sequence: TGTGCCAGTAGTGGAGGGAATTCCTACGAGCAGTACTTC. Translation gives CASSGGNSYEQYF. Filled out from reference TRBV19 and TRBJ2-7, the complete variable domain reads DGGITQSPKYLFRKEGQNVTLSCEQNLNHDAMYWYRQDPGQGLRLIYYSQIVNDFQKGDIAEGYSVSREKKESFPLTVTSAQKNPTAFYLCASSGGNSYEQYFGPGTRLTVT.

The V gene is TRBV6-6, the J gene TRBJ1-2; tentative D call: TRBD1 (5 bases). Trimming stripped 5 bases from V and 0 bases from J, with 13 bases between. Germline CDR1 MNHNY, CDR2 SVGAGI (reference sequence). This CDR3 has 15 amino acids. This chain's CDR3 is CASSPGIHSNYGYTF. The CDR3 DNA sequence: TGTGCCAGCAGTCCAGGGATCCATTCTAACTATGGCTACACCTTC.

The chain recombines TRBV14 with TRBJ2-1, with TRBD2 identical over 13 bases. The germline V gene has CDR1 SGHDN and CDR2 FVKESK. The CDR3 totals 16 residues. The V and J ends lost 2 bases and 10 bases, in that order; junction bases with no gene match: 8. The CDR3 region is CASSQWTSGSSQEQFF. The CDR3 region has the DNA TGTGCCAGCAGCCAATGGACTAGCGGGAGTTCCCAGGAGCAGTTCTTC.

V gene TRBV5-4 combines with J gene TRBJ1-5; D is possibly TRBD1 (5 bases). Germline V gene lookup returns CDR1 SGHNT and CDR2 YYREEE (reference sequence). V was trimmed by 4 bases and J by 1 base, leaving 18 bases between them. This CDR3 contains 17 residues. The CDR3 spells CASSQELTRASNQPQHF. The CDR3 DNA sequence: TGTGCCAGCAGCCAAGAATTGACCAGGGCGAGCAATCAGCCCCAGCATTTT.

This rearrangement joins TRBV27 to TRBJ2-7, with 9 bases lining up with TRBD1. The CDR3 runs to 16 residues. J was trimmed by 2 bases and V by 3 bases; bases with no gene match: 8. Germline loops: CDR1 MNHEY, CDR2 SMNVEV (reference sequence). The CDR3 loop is CASSFWGGTGTYEQYF. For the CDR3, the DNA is TGTGCCAGCAGTTTTTGGGGGGGGACAGGGACCTACGAGCAGTACTTC.

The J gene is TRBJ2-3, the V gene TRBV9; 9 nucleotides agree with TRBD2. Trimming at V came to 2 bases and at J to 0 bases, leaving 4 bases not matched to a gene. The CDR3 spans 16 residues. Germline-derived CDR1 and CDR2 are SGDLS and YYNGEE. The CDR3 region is CASSVDSGGSTDTQYF. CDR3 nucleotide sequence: TGTGCCAGCAGCGTCGATAGCGGGGGTAGCACAGATACGCAGTATTTT.

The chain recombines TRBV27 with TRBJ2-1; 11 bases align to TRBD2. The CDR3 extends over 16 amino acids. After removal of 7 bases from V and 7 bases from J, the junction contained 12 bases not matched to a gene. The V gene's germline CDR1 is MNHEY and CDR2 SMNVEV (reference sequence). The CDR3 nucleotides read TGTGCCAGCATCTCGCAAGGGACTAGCGGTGCGAATGAGCAGTTCTTC. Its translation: CASISQGTSGANEQFF.

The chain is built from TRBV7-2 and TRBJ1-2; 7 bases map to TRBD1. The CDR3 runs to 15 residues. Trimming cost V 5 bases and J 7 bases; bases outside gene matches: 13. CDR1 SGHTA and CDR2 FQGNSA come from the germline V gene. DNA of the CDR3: TGTGCCAGCAGCAGAGGACAGGAAAAGGGTGTTGGCTACACCTTC. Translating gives CASSRGQEKGVGYTF.

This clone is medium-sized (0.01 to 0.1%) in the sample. This CDR3 is CASSSTWGVGTEAFF. Written as DNA, the CDR3 is TGTGCCAGCAGCTCTACTTGGGGGGTTGGCACTGAAGCTTTCTTT. The V call is TRBV7-8, the J call TRBJ1-1; tentatively, D is TRBD1 (5 bases). V shed 4 bases and J shed 4 bases, with 16 bases lying between them. The germline gives CDR1 SGHVS, CDR2 FQNEAQ. The CDR3 covers 15 residues.

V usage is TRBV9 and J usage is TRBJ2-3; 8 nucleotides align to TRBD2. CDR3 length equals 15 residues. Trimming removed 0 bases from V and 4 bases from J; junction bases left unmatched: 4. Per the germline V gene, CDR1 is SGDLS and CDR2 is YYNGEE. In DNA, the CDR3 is TGTGCCAGCAGCGTAGAGGGACTAGGCGCAGATACGCAGTATTTT. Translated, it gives CASSVEGLGADTQYF. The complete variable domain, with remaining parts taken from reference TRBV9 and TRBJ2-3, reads DSGVTQTPKHLITATGQRVTLRCSPRSGDLSVYWYQQSLDQGLQFLIQYYNGEERAKGNILERFSAQQFPDLHSELNLSSLELGDSALYFCASSVEGLGADTQYFGPGTRLTVL.